The text below deals with one T cell receptor (beta chain). The sample comes from a study of blood T cell repertoires in COVID-19. Clones were read by immunoSEQ multiplex PCR, and TCRdb kept only the in-frame ones, dropping some. Of over 150,000 clones listed, roughly 90% are singletons. The CDR3 has 14 residues. Germline values: CDR1 SQVTM, CDR2 ANQGSEA. V shed 1 base and J 6 bases; nucleotides not matched to a gene: 3. The sequenced material came from peripheral blood. This TCR derives from an older man with active or convalescent COVID-19. The gene calls are TRBV29-1 and TRBJ2-4; 10 positions match TRBD1. CDR3 coding DNA: TGCAGCGTTGAAGGACAGGGGGCGCGAAACATTCAGTACTTC. As protein: CSVEGQGARNIQYF. Looking up the rest from reference TRBV29-1 and TRBJ2-4 gives the full variable domain: SAVISQKPSRDICQRGTSLTIQCQVDSQVTMMFWYRQQPGQSLTLIATANQGSEATYESGFVIDKFPISRPNLTFSTLTVSNMSPEDSSIYLCSVEGQGARNIQYFGAGTRLSVL.